This passage covers 27 T cell receptor beta chains from one sample sequenced in a study of brain metastases from non-small cell lung cancer. Sequenced by immunoSEQ multiplex PCR; TCRdb stores in-frame clones only, minus some. The sample records several thousand clones, about 86% being singletons. Specimen: tissue from a brain metastasis. Every receptor here comes from a donor at least 40 years old with non-small cell lung cancer.

A few counts support this clone. Germline is not matched at one junction end, which may reflect a read error. The rearrangement links TRBV28 to TRBJ1-1; tentatively, D is TRBD1 (5 bases). The CDR3 has 13 residues. Germline V gene lookup returns CDR1 MDHEN and CDR2 SYDVKM. CDR3 nucleotide sequence: TGTGCCAGCACTTTACACGCGGGGACTAAAGCTTTCTTT. Translating gives CASTLHAGTKAFF.

V is TRBV15 and J is TRBJ2-4, with D possibly called TRBD1 or TRBD2 (5 bases each). The CDR3 contains 18 residues. V lost 1 base and J lost 1, with 17 bases in between. Germline V gives CDR1 LNHNV, CDR2 YYDKDF (reference sequence). The CDR3, as DNA: TGTGCCACCAGCAGAGTGGGACCCCCCTCAGAGGCCAAAAACATTCAGTACTTC. Translating gives CATSRVGPPSEAKNIQYF.

This chain joins TRBV5-6 and TRBJ2-3, with D unclear. This CDR3 is 15 amino acids long. V was cut by 1 base and J by 2 bases, with 11 bases left in between. Germline V gene lookup returns CDR1 SGHDT and CDR2 YYEEEE. This chain's CDR3 is CASSLFLGYTDTQYF. The CDR3 DNA reads TGTGCCAGCAGCTTGTTTCTAGGGTACACAGATACGCAGTATTTT.

This clone was counted only a few times. V usage is TRBV7-2 and J usage is TRBJ1-1, with TRBD1 as a possible D gene (6 bases). The CDR3 is 14 amino acids. The germline gives CDR1 SGHTA, CDR2 FQGNSA. Trimming cost V 5 bases and J 0 bases, with 10 bases left between them. The CDR3 DNA reads as TGTGCCAGCAGCCTCCGGACAGTGAACACTGAAGCTTTCTTT. Translation gives CASSLRTVNTEAFF.

The chain is built from TRBV9 and TRBJ1-3, with 7 bases identical to TRBD1. CDR3 length: 17 amino acids. V dropped 4 bases and J dropped 0; count of bases not matched to a gene: 10. Germline CDR1 SGDLS, CDR2 YYNGEE. The CDR3, as DNA: TGTGCCAGCAGCATTTACGCACAGGGGAGCTCTGGAAACACCATATATTTT. Amino acids: CASSIYAQGSSGNTIYF.

This clone was observed once. A single base separates this from a much larger clone, so it may be a read error. The sample carries other DNA sequences with the same CDR3. The chain employs TRBV3-1 (or the pseudogene TRBV3-2) and TRBJ2-1, with 9 bases fitting TRBD2. Per the germline V gene, CDR1 is LGHDT and CDR2 is YNNKEL (reference sequence). The CDR3 has 15 residues. The ends lost 6 bases at V and 5 bases at J; junction bases unmatched: 8. The CDR3 DNA reads TGTGCCAGCAGTCAGGGAGCGGGGGGTAACAATGAGCAGTTCTTC. This translates into CASSQGAGGNNEQFF.

J is TRBJ2-2 and V is TRBV28, with 11 bases lining up with TRBD1. The ends lost 5 bases at V and 8 bases at J; junction bases unmatched: 4. The CDR3 spans 14 residues. CDR1 and CDR2 from the germline V gene are MDHEN and SYDVKM. The CDR3 nucleotides read TGTGCCAGCAGTGGGACAGGGGGTACTGGGGAGCTGTTTTTT. Its protein is CASSGTGGTGELFF. Supplemented by reference TRBV28 and TRBJ2-2, the full variable domain reads DVKVTQSSRYLVKRTGEKVFLECVQDMDHENMFWYRQDPGLGLRLIYFSYDVKMKEKGDIPEGYSVSREKKERFSLILESASTNQTSMYLCASSGTGGTGELFFGEGSRLTVL.

The gene calls are TRBV4-2 and TRBJ2-7; 7 positions match TRBD1. Germline V CDR1 and CDR2: LGHNA, YNFKEQ. The CDR3 covers 16 residues. V lost 0 bases and J lost 7; bases outside the gene matches: 12. CDR3 sequence: CASSQEYGTALREQYF. CDR3 nucleotides: TGTGCCAGCAGCCAAGAGTACGGGACAGCCTTGAGAGAGCAGTACTTC.

The chain joins TRBV20-1 to TRBJ2-1, with D uncertain. The CDR3 sequence is 11 residues long. Trimming shortened V by 1 base and J by 13 bases, and 11 bases separated the two germline ends. The germline CDR1 and CDR2 sequences are DFQATT and SNEGSKA (reference sequence). CDR3 residues: CSARVNVPQFF. The DNA of the CDR3 is TGCAGTGCTAGAGTTAACGTACCCCAGTTCTTC.

CDR3 loop: CASSSGGYTIYF. Here the CDR3 DNA reads TGTGCCAGCAGTTCCGGGGGTTACACCATATATTTT. The genes are TRBV6-5 and TRBJ1-3; possible D gene TRBD1, 5 bases. The germline V gene has CDR1 MNHEY and CDR2 SVGAGI. V shed 4 bases and J shed 8 bases, with 9 bases lying between them. The CDR3 is made up of 12 amino acids.

This clone appeared a few times. The V call is TRBV7-3, the J call TRBJ2-2; no clear D. CDR3 length equals 13 residues. V lost 5 bases and J 6 bases, leaving 10 bases between the germline ends. Per germline, CDR1 SGHTA and CDR2 FQGTGA. This CDR3 is CASSPVRAGELFF. The DNA of the CDR3 is TGTGCCAGCAGCCCGGTCCGAGCCGGGGAGCTGTTTTTT.

This chain joins TRBV3-1 (or the pseudogene TRBV3-2) and TRBJ1-4; TRBD1 matches at 7 bases. Trimming at V came to 3 bases and at J to 5 bases, leaving 6 bases not matched to a gene. From germline, CDR1 is LGHDT and CDR2 YNNKEL (reference sequence). There are 15 residues in the CDR3. The CDR3 DNA reads as TGTGCCAGCAGCCAGCGGACAGGCTTCAATGAAAAACTGTTTTTT. Translated: CASSQRTGFNEKLFF.

The genes are TRBV19 and TRBJ2-7; 7 positions agree with TRBD1. V was clipped by 2 bases and J by 6 bases; unmatched bases: 7. Germline loops: CDR1 LNHDA, CDR2 SQIVND (reference sequence). CDR3 length equals 14 residues. Written as DNA, the CDR3 is TGTGCCAGTAGTATAAAGGCAGGGGGACGCGAGCAGTACTTC. Its translation: CASSIKAGGREQYF.

The sample holds a few counts of this clone. This specimen includes other DNA sequences encoding the same CDR3. V and J are TRBV27 and TRBJ2-5, with 9 positions matching TRBD2. The trim removed 6 bases at V and 2 bases at J, leaving 4 bases unmatched. The CDR3 runs 14 residues. Germline V gene data show CDR1 as MNHEY and CDR2 as SMNVEV (reference sequence). CDR3 amino acids: CASRERGVQETQYF. CDR3 sequence (DNA): TGTGCCAGCAGGGAGCGGGGGGTTCAAGAGACCCAGTACTTC.

V is TRBV9 and J is TRBJ1-4; D remains unclear. V was cut by 1 base and J by 8 bases, with 15 bases left in between. This CDR3 has 15 residues. Germline V gene sequence: CDR1 SGDLS, CDR2 YYNGEE. The CDR3 protein is CASSVTPGLREKLFF. CDR3 sequence (DNA): TGTGCCAGCAGCGTAACCCCCGGGTTACGAGAAAAACTGTTTTTT.

This clone appeared a few times. The chain couples TRBV19 to TRBJ2-3; no definite D call. The ends were cut back, 6 bases at V and 7 bases at J, with 14 bases in the middle. The germline CDR1 and CDR2 sequences are LNHDA and SQIVND (reference sequence). This CDR3 has 13 residues. This CDR3 is CASRSTELYTQYF. The CDR3 DNA follows: TGTGCCAGTAGGTCAACGGAGTTGTATACGCAGTATTTT.

Of note for this clone: A much larger clonotype is one base distant, so this may be a read error. At the DNA level, this CDR3 is encoded by other sequences in the same sample as well. The chain has TRBV28 and TRBJ1-5; D uncertain. The CDR3 is made up of 14 amino acids. Germline CDR1 is MDHEN and CDR2 is SYDVKM. The V gene lost 3 bases and the J gene lost 4 bases, with 10 bases spanning the gap. The CDR3 spells CASSFNWGNQPQHF. Written as DNA, the CDR3 is TGTGCCAGCAGTTTCAATTGGGGTAATCAGCCCCAGCATTTT.

The chain is built from TRBV5-1 and TRBJ2-3; either TRBD1 or TRBD2 may fit D (6 bases each). This CDR3 has 16 residues. Germline V CDR1 and CDR2: SGHRS, YFSETQ. The V and J ends lost 2 bases and 3 bases respectively, with 16 bases between them. This chain's CDR3 is CASSFSRGGKTDTQYF. CDR3 nucleotides: TGCGCCAGCAGCTTCAGCAGGGGAGGAAAGACAGATACGCAGTATTTT.

Only one count was recorded for this clone. V and J are TRBV10-2 and TRBJ2-7; the D gene could be TRBD1 or TRBD2 (5 bases each). The CDR3 length is 15 residues. Germline V gene lookup returns CDR1 WSHSY and CDR2 SAAADI. Trimming took off 0 bases at V and 2 bases at J, with 11 bases between the two ends. Written as DNA, the CDR3 is TGCGCCAGCAGTGAGTCGTCGGGGACCACCTACGAGCAGTACTTC. Its protein is CASSESSGTTYEQYF.

This chain joins TRBV27 and TRBJ2-1; D gene uncertain. The germline gives CDR1 MNHEY, CDR2 SMNVEV (reference sequence). The CDR3 has 18 residues. The ends were cut back, 5 bases at V and 7 bases at J, with 27 bases in the middle. The CDR3 spells CASSARRAGGRRGNEQFF. CDR3 DNA: TGTGCCAGCAGTGCCCGGCGAGCAGGCGGCCGTCGTGGAAATGAGCAGTTCTTC.

CDR3 nucleotide sequence: TGCGCCAGCAGCGCAACCGGGACAGGGACCGAGCAGTACTTC. Its protein is CASSATGTGTEQYF. The chain links TRBV5-1 to TRBJ2-7, with TRBD1 matching over 9 bases. Trimming took 4 bases from V and 6 from J; bases not matched to a gene: 8. CDR3 size: 14 residues. Germline CDR1 SGHRS, CDR2 YFSETQ.

The genes are TRBV19 and TRBJ1-3; D ambiguous. CDR1 LNHDA and CDR2 SQIVND come from the germline V gene (reference sequence). The V end lost 7 bases, the J end lost 1 base, and 14 bases lay between the germline ends. The CDR3 is 15 amino acids. CDR3 protein: CASNSSGLSGNTIYF. The CDR3 DNA follows: TGTGCCAGTAATTCGTCGGGCCTGTCTGGAAACACCATATATTTT. Combining the CDR3 with reference TRBV19 and TRBJ1-3 gives the whole variable domain DGGITQSPKYLFRKEGQNVTLSCEQNLNHDAMYWYRQDPGQGLRLIYYSQIVNDFQKGDIAEGYSVSREKKESFPLTVTSAQKNPTAFYLCASNSSGLSGNTIYFGEGSWLTVV.

CDR3 sequence (DNA): TGCGCCAGCCGATCAGGGACAGGGATCACCGGGGAGCTGTTTTTT. Protein sequence: CASRSGTGITGELFF. This chain joins TRBV5-1 and TRBJ2-2, with 9 positions matching TRBD1. Germline V gene data show CDR1 as SGHRS and CDR2 as YFSETQ. V was pared by 7 bases and J by 4 bases, with 8 bases of the junction left unmatched. The CDR3 runs to 15 residues.

The J gene is TRBJ1-5, the V gene TRBV5-8, with 9 nucleotides matching TRBD1. The CDR3 spans 16 residues. The J segment lost 8 bases and the V segment lost 0 bases, leaving 9 bases of the junction unmatched. Germline CDR1 and CDR2: SGHTS and YDEGEE. DNA of the CDR3: TGTGCCAGCAGCTTGGGGGACAGGGTAGGCCTAGAGCCCCAGCATTTT. This sequence encodes CASSLGDRVGLEPQHF.

The V gene is TRBV18, the J gene TRBJ1-6; D remains ambiguous. Germline lookup yields CDR1 KGHSH and CDR2 LQKENI. Deletions cut 2 bases from V and 3 bases from J, with 11 bases between. The CDR3 extends over 16 amino acids. The CDR3 spells CASSPEGLYYNSPLHF. CDR3 coding DNA: TGTGCCAGCTCACCAGAAGGCCTATACTATAATTCACCCCTCCACTTT.

Concerning this clone itself: A read error may explain this, as a much larger clone is one base away. Other DNA sequences in this sample translate to the same CDR3. V is TRBV6-5 and J is TRBJ1-5; D call uncertain. The CDR3 has 13 amino acids. The germline CDR1 and CDR2 sequences are MNHEY and SVGAGI. The CDR3 loop is CASSLVDNQPQHF. DNA for the CDR3: TGTGCCAGCAGTTTGGTAGACAATCAGCCTCAGCATTTT.

With regard to this clone: Being one base from a much bigger clone, this may be a read error. The J gene is TRBJ2-7, the V gene TRBV2; TRBD2 agrees at 10 bases. The CDR3 totals 15 residues. V lost 1 base to trimming and J lost 12 bases; unmatched junction nucleotides: 12. Germline CDR1 reads SNHLY; CDR2 reads FYNNEI. The chain's CDR3 is CASSEDELAGRMAYF. As DNA, the CDR3 is TGTGCCAGCAGTGAAGACGAACTAGCGGGACGGATGGCGTACTTC.